This is a list of T cell receptor beta chains from one sample in a study of blood T cell repertoires in COVID-19. Profiling relied on immunoSEQ multiplex PCR, and the TCRdb table lists in-frame clones only, not all of them. This sample yields around 310,000 clones, of which about nine tenths are seen a single time; around 13% belongs to the top ten. The sequencing sample was made of peripheral blood. The receptors were sampled from a woman in her sixties with acute or convalescent COVID-19. Each CDR3 is given with its conserved first and last residue. The order of the fields is J gene, V gene, CDR3 protein.

j_call: TRBJ2-1; v_call: TRBV7-2; cdr3_aa: CASSLDRNEQFF
j_call: TRBJ1-4; v_call: TRBV27; cdr3_aa: CASSSLGGHGEKLFF
j_call: TRBJ2-1; v_call: TRBV7-8; cdr3_aa: CASSLGAGKYNEQFF
j_call: TRBJ2-7; v_call: TRBV7-8; cdr3_aa: CASSPSGRGRNEQYF
j_call: TRBJ2-5; v_call: TRBV4-3; cdr3_aa: CASSQDRNRHWTQETQYF
j_call: TRBJ1-4; v_call: TRBV6-5; cdr3_aa: CASSYTGSNEKLFF
j_call: TRBJ2-7; v_call: TRBV20-1; cdr3_aa: CSASKLNEQYF
j_call: TRBJ2-2; v_call: TRBV4-2; cdr3_aa: CASSQETRRVSGELFF
j_call: TRBJ2-2; v_call: TRBV5-1; cdr3_aa: CASSLVKGATGELFF
j_call: TRBJ2-1; v_call: TRBV19; cdr3_aa: CASSIDWGQGYNEQFF
j_call: TRBJ1-4; v_call: TRBV6-4; cdr3_aa: CASSEWKRQVRGNEKLFF
j_call: TRBJ2-2; v_call: TRBV6-1; cdr3_aa: CASSEVGTGIGELFF
j_call: TRBJ2-1; v_call: TRBV24-1; cdr3_aa: CATSVQGVTYNEQFF
j_call: TRBJ2-2; v_call: TRBV4-2; cdr3_aa: CASSQLQGAGTGELFF
j_call: TRBJ2-5; v_call: TRBV11-2; cdr3_aa: CASTEGLAGQETQYF
j_call: TRBJ2-2; v_call: TRBV2; cdr3_aa: CASELAGANTGELFF
j_call: TRBJ2-1; v_call: TRBV5-8; cdr3_aa: CASTEPGGSNEQFF
j_call: TRBJ1-6; v_call: TRBV28; cdr3_aa: CASSRPDRGTDSPLHF
j_call: TRBJ2-3; v_call: TRBV5-1; cdr3_aa: CASSLDTWEGTQYF
j_call: TRBJ2-7; v_call: TRBV19; cdr3_aa: CATRTTGGSEQYF
j_call: TRBJ2-1; v_call: TRBV6-5; cdr3_aa: CASSRLAGGRQFF
j_call: TRBJ2-3; v_call: TRBV27; cdr3_aa: CASNDGTSASTDTQYF
j_call: TRBJ1-5; v_call: TRBV28; cdr3_aa: CASRGIQGGHQPQHF
j_call: TRBJ2-5; v_call: TRBV4-3; cdr3_aa: CASSQLPVRLAGQETQYF
j_call: TRBJ1-2; v_call: TRBV4-2; cdr3_aa: CASSQDSWTVYGYTF
j_call: TRBJ1-6; v_call: TRBV2; cdr3_aa: CASSEAEVGNSPLHF
j_call: TRBJ2-7; v_call: TRBV5-1; cdr3_aa: CASSSSGSPYEQYF
j_call: TRBJ2-2; v_call: TRBV27; cdr3_aa: CASSLAWSGGYTGELFF
j_call: TRBJ2-3; v_call: TRBV5-5; cdr3_aa: CASSPQGTTDTQYF
j_call: TRBJ2-1; v_call: TRBV5-1; cdr3_aa: CASSLVASGGHISYNEQFF
j_call: TRBJ2-7; v_call: TRBV2; cdr3_aa: CASSRTGVGTYEQYF
j_call: TRBJ1-4; v_call: TRBV5-4; cdr3_aa: CASSLDLSGTKLFF
j_call: TRBJ1-4; v_call: TRBV3-1/TRBV3-2; cdr3_aa: CASSQWQGGEKLFF
j_call: TRBJ2-7; v_call: TRBV2; cdr3_aa: CASSKGEQYF
j_call: TRBJ1-6; v_call: TRBV30; cdr3_aa: CAWSVGSSYNSPLHF
j_call: TRBJ2-3; v_call: TRBV9; cdr3_aa: CASSVETGAFTDTQYF
j_call: TRBJ2-5; v_call: TRBV11-3; cdr3_aa: CASSLGARGDQETQYF
j_call: TRBJ2-7; v_call: TRBV2; cdr3_aa: CASSEGAGTGRYEQYF
j_call: TRBJ2-7; v_call: TRBV29-1; cdr3_aa: CSVGTSGRGYEQYF
j_call: TRBJ2-5; v_call: TRBV7-2; cdr3_aa: CASSLSGRETQYF
j_call: TRBJ2-3; v_call: TRBV4-1; cdr3_aa: CASKQLAGGGTDTQYF
j_call: TRBJ1-2; v_call: TRBV5-5; cdr3_aa: CASSEQGAYGYTF
j_call: TRBJ2-7; v_call: TRBV19; cdr3_aa: CASSIASSYEQYF
j_call: TRBJ1-4; v_call: TRBV11-2; cdr3_aa: CASSLVGQVGEKLFF